Described below is a single T cell receptor (beta chain) sequence and its context. Antigen unknown. This record belongs to a study of shared clonotypes between healthy human individuals. Per the authors' pipeline: ImmunoSEQ only sent back junction sequences with no quality scores, so filtering was done differently. The assay was immunoSEQ multiplex PCR, and TCRdb's table has in-frame clones only and misses some. The V and J calls and clone size are taken from that table; D and trimming were inferred from the DNA. The table has approximately 2,000,000 clones, around 93% seen once. The study's findings and limits: Sampling was confined to blood; repertoires within tissues likely differ.

CDR1 and CDR2 from the germline V gene are SGHTA and FQGNSA. The CDR3 is 15 amino acids. V was pared by 6 bases and J by 3 bases, with 10 bases of the junction left unmatched. Sequenced sample: naive CD4+ T cells from PBMCs. Noted subset: CD45RA+ positively selected. The TCR was taken from a man aged 18 to 35 in good health. Some clones in this sample may be carry-over from other donors' samples. The chain employs TRBV7-2 and TRBJ1-2; 7 nucleotides agree with TRBD1. This CDR3 reads CASRYSGQTDYGYTF. The CDR3 coding sequence is TGTGCCAGCAGATACTCGGGACAGACAGACTATGGCTACACCTTC.